The 22 T cell receptor beta chains in this list originate from one sample, sequenced in a study of CD8 T cells in Susac syndrome. Random hexamers were used to reverse transcribe an amount of roughly 0.45 to 1 ug RNA. TCRdb reprocessed the immunoSEQ multiplex PCR reads via MiXCR and lists one record per CDR3 protein. The sample lists tens of thousands of distinct CDR3 sequences, about 91% occurring once. The sequencing sample was made of CD8+ T cells from PBMCs. The receptor set was obtained from a human donor with multiple sclerosis.

The CDR3 DNA reads TGTGCCAGCAGCTCCTTGGAGGCCGTGGGCTACACCTTC. This sequence encodes CASSSLEAVGYTF. This chain connects TRBV6-5 to TRBJ1-2; no clear D. The V gene lost 6 bases and the J gene lost 8 bases, with 16 bases spanning the gap. The CDR3 is 13 amino acids. CDR1 and CDR2 (germline): MNHEY, SVGAGI.

The rearrangement links TRBV5-4 to TRBJ2-5, with D possibly being TRBD1 (6 bases). The CDR3 length is 17 residues. Germline assignment: CDR1 SGHNT and CDR2 YYREEE (reference sequence). Trimming removed 0 bases from V and 1 base from J, with 16 bases in between. The DNA for the CDR3 is TGTGCCAGCAGCTTGGAGCCCCAGACAGGTTCCCAAGAGACCCAGTACTTC. It translates to CASSLEPQTGSQETQYF.

This CDR3 is CASSLKGGNQPQHF. In DNA form, the CDR3 reads TGTGCCAGCAGCTTAAAAGGGGGCAATCAGCCCCAGCATTTT. This chain uses TRBV13 with TRBJ1-5; TRBD1 is a possible D gene (5 bases). V gave up 2 bases and J gave up 2 bases, with 7 bases separating them. CDR1 and CDR2 (germline): PRHDT, FYEKMQ (reference sequence). The length of the CDR3 is 14 residues.

This chain connects TRBV5-1 to TRBJ2-1; 8 bases map to TRBD2. The CDR3 is made up of 16 amino acids. Trimming cost V 0 bases and J 0 bases; bases outside gene matches: 2. The germline CDR1 and CDR2 sequences are SGHRS and YFSETQ. Written as DNA, the CDR3 is TGCGCCAGCAGCTTGGCCAGCGGGAGCTCCTACAATGAGCAGTTCTTC. Protein: CASSLASGSSYNEQFF.

The chain links TRBV20-1 to TRBJ1-6; 7 bases align to TRBD1. V gave up 2 bases and J gave up 7 bases; unmatched junction bases: 8. Looked up from germline, CDR1 is DFQATT and CDR2 is SNEGSKA (reference sequence). The CDR3 is made up of 15 amino acids. The CDR3, as DNA: TGCAGTGCTAGATCTAATCAGGGGGACAATTCACCCCTCCACTTT. This translates into CSARSNQGDNSPLHF.

The V gene is TRBV28, the J gene TRBJ1-2, with 10 bases fitting TRBD1. The V gene's germline CDR1 is MDHEN and CDR2 SYDVKM. The CDR3 is 15 residues long. With V trimmed by 4 bases and J by 3 bases, 5 bases remained unmatched. CDR3 sequence: CASSSGQGVDYGYTF. In DNA, the CDR3 is TGTGCCAGCAGTTCCGGACAGGGGGTCGACTATGGCTACACCTTC.

The chain is built from TRBV7-9 and TRBJ2-1; 8 bases fit TRBD2. V gave up 6 bases and J gave up 5 bases; unmatched junction bases: 9. The V gene's germline CDR1 is SEHNR and CDR2 FQNEAQ (reference sequence). The length of the CDR3 is 15 residues. CDR3 amino acids: CASRFSGALNNEQFF. As DNA, the CDR3 is TGTGCCAGCAGATTTAGCGGGGCCCTAAACAATGAGCAGTTCTTC. The variable domain in full, with the rest retrieved from reference TRBV7-9 and TRBJ2-1, is DTGVSQNPRHKITKRGQNVTFRCDPISEHNRLYWYRQTLGQGPEFLTYFQNEAQLEKSRLLSDRFSAERPKGSFSTLEIQRTEQGDSAMYLCASRFSGALNNEQFFGPGTRLTVL.

The chain is built from TRBV16 and TRBJ1-2; maybe TRBD1 (6 bases). Germline values: CDR1 KGHSY, CDR2 FQNENV. The CDR3 is made up of 13 amino acids. The V gene lost 5 bases and the J gene lost 5 bases, with 12 bases spanning the gap. The CDR3 bases are TGTGCCAGCAGCTCAGGGGACCAATATGGCTACACCTTC. Its translation is CASSSGDQYGYTF.

The V call is TRBV2, the J call TRBJ1-5; D perhaps matches TRBD1 (6 bases). Trimming left V 6 bases short and J 0 bases short, with 18 bases between. The CDR3 length is 17 residues. The germline V gene encodes CDR1 SNHLY and CDR2 FYNNEI. CDR3 coding DNA: TGTGCCAGCAGGGCCCTTAGAACAGGGAATAGCAATCAGCCCCAGCATTTT. Amino acids: CASRALRTGNSNQPQHF.

This clonotype showed up just once. The rearrangement joins TRBV6-5 to TRBJ1-2; possibly TRBD1 for D (6 bases). CDR3 length: 15 amino acids. V lost 0 bases to trimming and J lost 0 bases, with 8 bases between them. Germline CDR1 is MNHEY and CDR2 is SVGAGI. CDR3 bases: TGTGCCAGCAGTTACTCGACAGGAACTAACTATGGCTACACCTTC. Its translation is CASSYSTGTNYGYTF.

This sequence joins TRBV6-4 and TRBJ2-7; TRBD2 might be the D (5 bases). Germline V gene lookup returns CDR1 MRHNA and CDR2 SNTAGT. CDR3 length: 12 residues. The CDR3 loop reads CDVLGLDYEQYF. CDR3 DNA sequence: TGTGACGTCCTTGGACTCGACTACGAGCAGTACTTC.

The chain links TRBV6-5 to TRBJ2-7; the D gene could be TRBD1 or TRBD2 (6 bases each). Germline-derived CDR1 and CDR2 are MNHEY and SVGAGI. There are 13 residues in the CDR3. V lost 9 bases, J lost 2 bases, and 14 bases lay in between. The DNA for the CDR3 is TGTGCCAGGGAGGGGCAGGGGACCTACGAGCAGTACTTC. Its translation is CAREGQGTYEQYF.

The chain combines TRBV5-6 with TRBJ2-1, with 15 bases aligning to TRBD2. The ends lost 4 bases at V and 4 bases at J; junction bases unmatched: 12. The CDR3 is 19 amino acids. Per germline, CDR1 SGHDT and CDR2 YYEEEE. CDR3 protein: CASSVPGLAGGAPYNEQFF. The CDR3 DNA reads as TGTGCCAGCAGCGTGCCGGGACTAGCGGGGGGCGCTCCATACAATGAGCAGTTCTTC.

The chain has TRBV4-3 and TRBJ2-1, with TRBD1 as a possible D gene (5 bases). Germline V gives CDR1 LGHNA, CDR2 YSLEER. The CDR3 runs to 11 residues. V was clipped by 1 base and J by 11 bases, with 6 bases between them. The DNA of the CDR3 is TGCGCCAGCAGCCAAGGGACACAGCAGTTCTTC. This codes for CASSQGTQQFF.

The chain recombines TRBV3-1 with TRBJ2-5, with D uncertain. The germline CDR1 and CDR2 sequences are LGHDT and YNNKEL (reference sequence). The CDR3 runs to 14 residues. The V and J ends lost 2 bases and 5 bases respectively, with 12 bases between them. CDR3 loop: CASSQQASGETQYF. CDR3 nucleotides: TGTGCCAGCAGCCAACAGGCCTCTGGGGAGACCCAGTACTTC.

This chain's CDR3 is CASSRGGEYEQYF. CDR3 nucleotides: TGTGCCAGCAGTCGTGGCGGGGAATACGAGCAGTACTTC. V usage is TRBV27 and J usage is TRBJ2-7; possibly TRBD2 for D (6 bases). Looked up from germline, CDR1 is MNHEY and CDR2 is SMNVEV (reference sequence). Trimming cost V 5 bases and J 4 bases, with 12 bases left between them. CDR3 length equals 13 residues.

V and J are TRBV11-2 and TRBJ2-2; D may match TRBD1 or TRBD2 (7 bases each). V was cut by 5 bases and J by 5 bases, with 24 bases left in between. In germline, CDR1 is SGHAT, CDR2 FQNNGV. This CDR3 contains 18 residues. The CDR3 protein is CASSPLQGRGQVTGELFF. The CDR3 nucleotides are TGTGCCAGCAGCCCCTTACAGGGGCGGGGGCAGGTGACCGGGGAGCTGTTTTTT. The full variable domain, with the rest looked up from reference TRBV11-2 and TRBJ2-2, is EAGVAQSPRYKIIEKRQSVAFWCNPISGHATLYWYQQILGQGPKLLIQFQNNGVVDDSQLPKDRFSAERLKGVDSTLKIQPAKLEDSAVYLCASSPLQGRGQVTGELFFGEGSRLTVL.

This chain links TRBV24-1 with TRBJ2-1; TRBD2 matches 11 bases. The CDR3 runs 15 residues. The V gene end was trimmed by 4 bases and the J gene end by 6 bases; junction bases not matched to a gene: 4. The germline V gene has CDR1 KGHDR and CDR2 SFDVKD. CDR3 coding DNA: TGTGCCACCAGTGAGACGACTAGCGGGGCCAATGAGCAGTTCTTC. It yields the protein CATSETTSGANEQFF.

The chain carries TRBV13 and TRBJ2-1, with TRBD2 matching over 11 bases. V shed 4 bases and J 6 bases; nucleotides not matched to a gene: 11. The CDR3 is 17 amino acids. CDR1 and CDR2 (germline): PRHDT, FYEKMQ (reference sequence). Here the CDR3 reads CASSSVHSGGAGNEQFF. DNA of the CDR3: TGTGCCAGCAGCTCCGTCCATAGCGGGGGGGCGGGCAATGAGCAGTTCTTC.

This clonotype has only one observation. The chain recombines TRBV19 with TRBJ2-1, with 7 bases that match TRBD2. CDR1 LNHDA and CDR2 SQIVND come from the germline V gene (reference sequence). V shed 3 bases, J shed 3 bases, and the junction held 5 bases outside the gene matches. There are 15 residues in the CDR3. The CDR3 nucleotides read TGTGCCAGTAGTATGGCTAGCGGAGGCTACAATGAGCAGTTCTTC. This translates into CASSMASGGYNEQFF.

The chain links TRBV5-1 to TRBJ1-4; D is ambiguous. Germline CDR1 SGHRS, CDR2 YFSETQ. Trimming took 1 base from V and 3 from J, leaving 13 bases between them. The CDR3 spans 16 residues. The CDR3 DNA reads as TGCGCCAGCAGCTTGACTTTGACAATAGCTAATGAAAAACTGTTTTTT. Encoded protein: CASSLTLTIANEKLFF.

This chain uses TRBV11-2 with TRBJ2-1, with D possibly TRBD1 on 6 matching bases. There are 14 residues in the CDR3. Trimming shortened V by 3 bases and J by 3 bases, and 9 bases separated the two germline ends. Looked up from germline, CDR1 is SGHAT and CDR2 is FQNNGV. The CDR3 nucleotides read TGTGCCAGCAGCTTCGGGGACATCTACAATGAGCAGTTCTTC. Amino acids: CASSFGDIYNEQFF. Drawing the rest from reference TRBV11-2 and TRBJ2-1, the complete variable domain is EAGVAQSPRYKIIEKRQSVAFWCNPISGHATLYWYQQILGQGPKLLIQFQNNGVVDDSQLPKDRFSAERLKGVDSTLKIQPAKLEDSAVYLCASSFGDIYNEQFFGPGTRLTVL.